This entry describes one TCR beta chain. Its antigen is unidentified. The data stem from a study of T cell responses to AZD1222 COVID-19 vaccine. Broader study findings: It should be noted that donors were predominantly white British and more often female, and clonal diversity was possibly underestimated.

Clones were sequenced by immunoSEQ multiplex PCR, and TCRdb holds only the in-frame ones, with some missing. This table has fewer than 110,000 clones, 80% to 90% appearing once. CDR1 is SGHDT and CDR2 is YYEEEE in the germline V gene. Losses at the gene ends were 4 bases for V and 5 bases for J; bases not matched to a gene: 5. There are 13 residues in the CDR3. Sample: peripheral blood, taken on day 0 of AZD1222 vaccination. This sequence joins TRBV5-6 and TRBJ1-2, with TRBD1 matching over 7 bases. This sequence originates from an adult in good health. As DNA, the CDR3 is TGTGCCAGCAGCGACAGGGTTTCGTATGGCTACACCTTC. It encodes CASSDRVSYGYTF.